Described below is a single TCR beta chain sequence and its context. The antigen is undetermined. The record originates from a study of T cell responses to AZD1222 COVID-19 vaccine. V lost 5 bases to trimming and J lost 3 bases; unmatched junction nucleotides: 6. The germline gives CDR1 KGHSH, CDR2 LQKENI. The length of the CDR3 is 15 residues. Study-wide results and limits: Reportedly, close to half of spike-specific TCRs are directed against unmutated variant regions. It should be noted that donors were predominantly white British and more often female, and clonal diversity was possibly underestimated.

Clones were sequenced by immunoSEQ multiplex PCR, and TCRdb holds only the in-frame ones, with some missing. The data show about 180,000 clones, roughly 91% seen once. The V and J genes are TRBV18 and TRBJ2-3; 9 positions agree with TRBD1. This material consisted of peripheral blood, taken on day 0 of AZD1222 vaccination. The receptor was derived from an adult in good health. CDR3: CASSLTGQGTDTQYF. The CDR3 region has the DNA TGTGCCAGCTCATTAACCGGACAGGGGACAGATACGCAGTATTTT.